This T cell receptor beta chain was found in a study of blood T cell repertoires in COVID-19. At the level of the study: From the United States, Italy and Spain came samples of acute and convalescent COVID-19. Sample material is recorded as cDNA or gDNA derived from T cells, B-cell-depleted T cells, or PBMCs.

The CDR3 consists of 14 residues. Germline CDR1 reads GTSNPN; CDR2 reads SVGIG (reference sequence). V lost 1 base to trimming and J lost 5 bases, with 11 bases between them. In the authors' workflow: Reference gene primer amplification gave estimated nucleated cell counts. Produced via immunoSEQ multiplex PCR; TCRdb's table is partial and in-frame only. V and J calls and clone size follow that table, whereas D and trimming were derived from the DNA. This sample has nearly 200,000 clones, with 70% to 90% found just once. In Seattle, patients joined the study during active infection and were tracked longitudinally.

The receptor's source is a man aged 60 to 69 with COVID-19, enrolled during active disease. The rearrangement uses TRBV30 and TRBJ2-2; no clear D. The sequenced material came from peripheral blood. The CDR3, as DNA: TGTGCCTGGAGTGCCGGCCTCGGGACCGGGGAGCTGTTTTTT. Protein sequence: CAWSAGLGTGELFF.